This T cell receptor (beta chain) appears in the sequencing data of a study of cytomegalovirus exposure and HLA in healthy donors (dated by TCRdb to 2015 to 2018). Concerning the study at large: The 500 to 700 repertoires of the first cohort and the 95 to 150 validation repertoires were produced on the same platform, according to a later analysis. The study aimed to test whether signatures of past pathogen exposure could be identified by cataloging public T cell receptors. Besides the first cohort of roughly 660 subjects, a separate validation cohort made up of 120 different subjects was used. To predict cytomegalovirus infection status, the study combined high-throughput TCR immunosequencing, statistical association of individual TCRs with disease status, and machine learning. Findings and caveats that apply to the study as a whole: The classifier was reported to diagnose cytomegalovirus status with high specificity and sensitivity in both the original and validation cohorts. In vitro tests confirmed that a few of the cytomegalovirus-associated TCR beta chains recognize cytomegalovirus antigens. According to the authors, the approach could potentially be generalized to other disease states and immunological phenotypes. In the study, 150 to 200 TCR beta chains were listed as associated with cytomegalovirus. While some public TCRs were present in many individuals, most TCR sequences turned up only very rarely across donors. All 120 repertoires were used to score co-occurrence in the validation cohort in a later analysis, because that analysis had no HLA typing for the cohort. Subsequent analysis determined that TCRs grouped into clusters in the first cohort also showed a tendency toward co-occurrence across the approximately 110 validation repertoires, and about 94% of cluster scores exceeded 0.

From the germline V gene, CDR1 is SGDLS and CDR2 is YYNGEE. The junction shows trimming of 2 bases on V and 1 base on J, plus 6 bases between the germline ends. Taken from cysteine to phenylalanine, the CDR3 has 13 residues. CDR3 DNA only is kept here, 39 bases in frame from base 1. Separate from the approximately 700-subject first cohort, the validation cohort of 95 to 150 subjects was the group to which the donors belonged. As concerns this clone: The target of this receptor is not known. The sample holds no much larger clone one base away, and base qualities are not on file.

The library was built by means of the immunoSEQ multiplex PCR assay. Regarding the original processing steps: To diagnose cytomegalovirus status from the catalog of TCR beta chain sequences, a statistical classification framework was built. TCRdb holds this immuneACCESS table with in-frame rearrangements only. Some clones are missing; in checked studies, unresolved V genes explain under half, and the rest has no known cause. That table furnishes V, J and clone size, whereas the DNA furnished D and trimming. This sample lists 220,000 or so clones; over 80% were detected once. The ten largest clones add up to more than 12% of the sample.

This sequence uses TRBV9 and TRBJ1-1; a confident D gene designation cannot be given. The source of this sequence is a woman younger than 45 in good health and CMV-seropositive. Sample: PBMCs. CDR3 reads: CASSVDWNTEAFF. The DNA reads TGTGCCAGCAGCGTTGACTGGAACACTGAAGCTTTCTTT.